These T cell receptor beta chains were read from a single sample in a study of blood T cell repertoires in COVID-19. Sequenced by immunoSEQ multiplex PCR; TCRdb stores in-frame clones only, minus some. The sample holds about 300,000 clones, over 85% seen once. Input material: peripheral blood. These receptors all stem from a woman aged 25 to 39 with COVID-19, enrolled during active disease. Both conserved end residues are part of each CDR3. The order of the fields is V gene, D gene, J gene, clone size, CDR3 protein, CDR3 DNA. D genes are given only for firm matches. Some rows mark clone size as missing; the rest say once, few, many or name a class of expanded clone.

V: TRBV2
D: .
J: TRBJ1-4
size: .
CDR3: CASSTFQGSEKLFF
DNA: TGTGCCAGCAGTACGTTCCAGGGCTCTGAAAAACTGTTTTTT

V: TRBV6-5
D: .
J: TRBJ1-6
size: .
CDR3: CASRPGLRNSPLHF
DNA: TGTGCCAGCAGACCGGGACTGAGGAATTCACCCCTCCACTTT

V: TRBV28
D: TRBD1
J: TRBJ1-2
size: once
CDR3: CASSLRRTGLGYGYTF
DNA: TGTGCCAGCTCACTGAGACGGACAGGATTGGGGTATGGCTACACCTTC

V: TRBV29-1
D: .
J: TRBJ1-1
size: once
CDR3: CSVEDRAGAFF
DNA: TGCAGCGTTGAAGATCGGGCGGGAGCTTTCTTT

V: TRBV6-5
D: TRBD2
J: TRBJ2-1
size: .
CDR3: CAIDNPAGGRGEQFF
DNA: TGTGCCATCGATAATCCGGCGGGGGGAAGGGGTGAGCAGTTCTTC

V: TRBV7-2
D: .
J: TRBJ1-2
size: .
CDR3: CASRPKGGPDYGYTF
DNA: TGTGCCAGCAGACCCAAGGGGGGGCCGGACTATGGCTACACCTTC

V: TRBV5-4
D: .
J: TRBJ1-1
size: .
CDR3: CASSLWVGDTEAFF
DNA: TGTGCCAGCAGCTTGTGGGTCGGGGACACTGAAGCTTTCTTT

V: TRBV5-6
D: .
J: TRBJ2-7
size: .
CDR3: CASSFSGEQYF
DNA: TGTGCCAGCAGCTTCTCGGGGGAGCAGTACTTC

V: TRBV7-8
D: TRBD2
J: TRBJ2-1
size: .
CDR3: CASSPSRGAYNEQFF
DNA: TGTGCCAGCAGCCCTAGCCGGGGGGCCTACAATGAGCAGTTCTTC

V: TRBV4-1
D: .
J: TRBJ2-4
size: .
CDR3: CASSLTALAKNIQYF
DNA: TGCGCCAGCAGCCTAACAGCTTTAGCCAAAAACATTCAGTACTTC

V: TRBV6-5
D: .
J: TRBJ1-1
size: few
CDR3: CASRQGINTEAFF
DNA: TGTGCCAGCAGACAGGGTATCAACACTGAAGCTTTCTTT

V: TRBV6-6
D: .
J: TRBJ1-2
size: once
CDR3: CASSKAGAASNYGYTF
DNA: TGTGCCAGCAGTAAGGCGGGGGCAGCTTCTAACTATGGCTACACCTTC

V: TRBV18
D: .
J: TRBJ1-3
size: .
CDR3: CASSPGGTFSGNTIYF
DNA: TGTGCCAGCTCACCAGGCGGGACCTTCTCTGGAAACACCATATATTTT

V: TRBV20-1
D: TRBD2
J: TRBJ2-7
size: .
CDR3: CSASVWRVAGGSAEQYF
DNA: TGCAGTGCTAGTGTGTGGAGAGTGGCGGGGGGGTCAGCCGAGCAGTACTTC

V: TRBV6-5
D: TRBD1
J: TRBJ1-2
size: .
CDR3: CASSYRKFGTVGGYTF
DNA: TGTGCCAGCAGTTACCGAAAATTTGGGACAGTTGGTGGCTACACCTTC

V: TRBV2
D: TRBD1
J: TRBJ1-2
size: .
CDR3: CASSGTGVGYTF
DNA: TGTGCCAGCAGTGGAACAGGGGTCGGCTACACCTTC

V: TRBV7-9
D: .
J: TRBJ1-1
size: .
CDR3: CASSSQGNTEAFF
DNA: TGTGCCAGCAGTTCTCAGGGGAACACTGAAGCTTTCTTT

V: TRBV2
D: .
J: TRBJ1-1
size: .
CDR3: CASSGRNSGVRDTEAFF
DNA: TGTGCCAGCAGTGGTAGGAACAGCGGTGTAAGGGACACTGAAGCTTTCTTT

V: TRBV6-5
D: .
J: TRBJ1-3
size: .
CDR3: CAGFGGNTIYF
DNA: TGTGCCGGCTTTGGTGGAAACACCATATATTTT

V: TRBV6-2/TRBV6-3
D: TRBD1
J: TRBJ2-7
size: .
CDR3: CASSPGQVGRYEQYF
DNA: TGTGCCAGCAGTCCAGGACAGGTTGGTCGCTACGAGCAGTACTTC

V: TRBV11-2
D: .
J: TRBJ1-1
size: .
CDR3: CASSFPGTEAFF
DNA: TGTGCCAGCAGCTTTCCCGGGACTGAAGCTTTCTTT

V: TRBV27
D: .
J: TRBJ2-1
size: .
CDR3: CASSLSAGHTEQFF
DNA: TGTGCCAGCAGTTTATCGGCGGGGCATACTGAGCAGTTCTTC

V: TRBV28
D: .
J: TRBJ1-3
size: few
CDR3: CASLPGGPQLSGNTIYF
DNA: TGTGCCAGCCTCCCCGGGGGGCCCCAGTTGTCTGGAAACACCATATATTTT

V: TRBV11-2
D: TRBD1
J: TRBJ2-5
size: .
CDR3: CASSLRGGQGDQETQYF
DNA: TGTGCCAGCAGCTTAAGGGGCGGACAGGGGGACCAAGAGACCCAGTACTTC

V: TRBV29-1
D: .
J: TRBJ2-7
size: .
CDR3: CSAARDLDYEQYF
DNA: TGCAGCGCTGCCCGGGACTTGGACTACGAGCAGTACTTC

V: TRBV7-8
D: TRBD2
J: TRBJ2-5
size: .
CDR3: CASSLVTSGQETQYF
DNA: TGTGCCAGCAGCTTAGTGACTAGCGGTCAAGAGACCCAGTACTTC

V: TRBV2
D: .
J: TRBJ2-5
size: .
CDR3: CASSNRRRQETQYF
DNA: TGTGCCAGCAGTAACCGAAGGCGGCAAGAGACCCAGTACTTC

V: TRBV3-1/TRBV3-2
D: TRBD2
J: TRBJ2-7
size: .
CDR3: CASSFGLAYEQYF
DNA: TGTGCCAGCAGCTTCGGACTAGCTTACGAGCAGTACTTC

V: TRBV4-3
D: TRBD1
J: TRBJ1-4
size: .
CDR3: CASSPGGPTNEKLFF
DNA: TGCGCCAGCAGCCCAGGGGGGCCAACTAATGAAAAACTGTTTTTT

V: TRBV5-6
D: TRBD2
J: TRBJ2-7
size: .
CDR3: CASSRGLAGSYSYEQYF
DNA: TGTGCCAGCAGCCGAGGACTAGCGGGGTCATACTCCTACGAGCAGTACTTC

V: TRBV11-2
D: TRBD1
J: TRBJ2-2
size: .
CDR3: CASSLQGARTGELFF
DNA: TGTGCCAGCAGCTTACAGGGGGCTCGGACCGGGGAGCTGTTTTTT

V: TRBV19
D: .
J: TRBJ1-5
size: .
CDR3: CASGTRLSNQPQHF
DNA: TGTGCCAGTGGGACAAGGTTGAGCAATCAGCCCCAGCATTTT

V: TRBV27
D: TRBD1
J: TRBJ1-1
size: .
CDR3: CASSPPPWDRVMNTEAFF
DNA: TGTGCCAGCAGTCCACCCCCGTGGGACAGGGTCATGAACACTGAAGCTTTCTTT

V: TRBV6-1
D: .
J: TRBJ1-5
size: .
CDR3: CASSEAYRGNQPQHF
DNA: TGTGCCAGCAGTGAAGCCTACCGGGGTAATCAGCCCCAGCATTTT

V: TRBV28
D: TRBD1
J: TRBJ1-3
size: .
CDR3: CASSLGAGGGNTIYF
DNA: TGTGCCAGCAGTTTAGGGGCAGGGGGTGGAAACACCATATATTTT

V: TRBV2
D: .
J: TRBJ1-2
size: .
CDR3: CASMPRTVFDGYTF
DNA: TGTGCCAGCATGCCGAGGACAGTATTCGATGGCTACACCTTC

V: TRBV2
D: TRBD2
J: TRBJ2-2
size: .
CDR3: CASAGLAGGDGELFF
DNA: TGTGCCAGCGCCGGACTAGCGGGGGGTGACGGGGAGCTGTTTTTT

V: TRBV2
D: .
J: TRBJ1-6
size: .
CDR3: CASRRRTSSYNSPLHF
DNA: TGTGCCAGCAGGCGGCGGACAAGCTCCTATAATTCACCCCTCCACTTT

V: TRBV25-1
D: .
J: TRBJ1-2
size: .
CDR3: CASSEWEASGYTF
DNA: TGTGCCAGCAGTGAATGGGAGGCGTCGGGCTACACCTTC

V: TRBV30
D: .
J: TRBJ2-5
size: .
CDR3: CAWRDRRYGTQYF
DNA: TGTGCCTGGAGGGATAGGCGGTATGGGACCCAGTACTTC

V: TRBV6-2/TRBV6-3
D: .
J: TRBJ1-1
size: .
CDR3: CASSPWGSNTEAFF
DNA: TGTGCCAGCAGCCCCTGGGGCTCGAACACTGAAGCTTTCTTT

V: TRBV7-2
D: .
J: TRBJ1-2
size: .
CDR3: CASSLRTTANYGYTF
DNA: TGTGCCAGCAGCTTGAGGACTACTGCTAACTATGGCTACACCTTC

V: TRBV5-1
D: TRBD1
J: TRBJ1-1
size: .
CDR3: CASSPGTGGRGTEAFF
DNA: TGCGCCAGCAGCCCTGGGACAGGGGGGCGGGGGACTGAAGCTTTCTTT

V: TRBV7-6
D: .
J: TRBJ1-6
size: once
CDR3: CASSLGARGGSGSPLHF
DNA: TGTGCCAGCAGCTTAGGAGCTCGAGGGGGATCAGGTTCACCCCTCCACTTT

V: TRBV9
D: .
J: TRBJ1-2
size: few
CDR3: CASSVGQGGNYGYTF
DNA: TGTGCCAGCAGCGTAGGGCAGGGTGGGAACTATGGCTACACCTTC

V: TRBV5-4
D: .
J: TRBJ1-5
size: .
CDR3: CASSIQGFSNQPQHF
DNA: TGTGCCAGCAGCATCCAGGGATTCAGCAATCAGCCCCAGCATTTT

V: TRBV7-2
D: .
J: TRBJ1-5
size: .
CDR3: CASSYVYSNQPQHF
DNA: TGTGCCAGCAGCTATGTATATAGCAATCAGCCCCAGCATTTT

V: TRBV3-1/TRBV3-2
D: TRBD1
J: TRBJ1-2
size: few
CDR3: CASSQPGQGRDYGYTF
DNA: TGTGCCAGCAGCCAGCCGGGACAGGGAAGGGACTATGGCTACACCTTC